This T cell receptor (beta chain) emerged from a study of shared clonotypes between healthy human individuals. Overall study context: Two women and a few men aged 18 to 49 served as donors. The study, taken as a whole, reports: Shared clonotypes across all four donors exceeded non-shared ones in generation probability.

Sequenced by immunoSEQ multiplex PCR; TCRdb stores in-frame clones only, minus some. The table has hundreds of thousands of clones, around 92% seen once. Naive CD8 populations comprised CD45RO-negative cells positively selected for CCR7, excluding terminally differentiated effector memory CD45RA+ cells. Germline V gene lookup returns CDR1 LNHDA and CDR2 SQIVND (reference sequence). The CDR3 has 12 amino acids. V lost 4 bases, J lost 2 bases, and 6 bases lay in between. This clone was observed many times. The target antigen is unknown. Sequenced: naive CD8+ T cells sorted from blood. The genes are TRBV19 and TRBJ2-7, with no clear D. This TCR was sampled from a man under 40 in good health. The CDR3 region has the DNA TGTGCCAGTAGTACCGACACCTACGAGCAGTACTTC. Amino acid sequence: CASSTDTYEQYF.